A selection of T cell receptor beta chains follows, all from one sample in a study of shared clonotypes between healthy human individuals. Libraries were prepared by immunoSEQ multiplex PCR; TCRdb keeps only in-frame clonotypes and omits some of them. The sample lists some 1 million clones, roughly 80% occurring once. Sequencing input: memory CD4+ T cells sorted from blood. These receptors all come from a man in his late teens or twenties in good health. Each CDR3 is given with its conserved first and last residue. The D gene is left open where the match is weak. Rows give clone size only sometimes, using once, few, many, or a class for an expanded clone.

j_call	v_call	clone_size	d_call	cdr3_aa	cdr3_nt
TRBJ2-5	TRBV2	.	TRBD1	CASIGTGGIGETQYF	TGTGCCAGCATTGGGACAGGGGGGATTGGGGAGACCCAGTACTTC
TRBJ1-2	TRBV5-1	few	TRBD1	CASSPSGTGGRYTF	TGCGCCAGCAGCCCCAGCGGGACAGGGGGGCGCTACACCTTC
TRBJ1-1	TRBV7-2	once	.	CASSSWSDAEAFF	TGTGCCAGCAGCTCGTGGAGCGACGCTGAAGCTTTCTTT
TRBJ2-5	TRBV4-3	.	.	CASSQEPFQETQYF	TGCGCCAGCAGCCAAGAACCTTTTCAAGAGACCCAGTACTTC
TRBJ1-2	TRBV18	.	.	CASSPDSEYGYTF	TGTGCCAGCTCACCGGACAGCGAATATGGCTACACCTTC
TRBJ2-1	TRBV10-3	.	TRBD2	CAIEVRNGTSGQLYNEQFF	TGTGCCATAGAAGTCAGGAATGGGACTAGCGGACAGCTATACAATGAGCAGTTCTTC
TRBJ1-4	TRBV9	.	TRBD1	CASNLGGQGSEKLFF	TGTGCCAGCAACCTTGGGGGACAGGGATCTGAAAAACTGTTTTTT
TRBJ1-5	TRBV5-1	.	TRBD1	CASSLTGESNQPQHF	TGCGCCAGCAGCTTGACAGGGGAGAGCAATCAGCCCCAGCATTTT
TRBJ2-5	TRBV2	.	TRBD2	CAYRAGEQETQYF	TGTGCCTACCGAGCGGGAGAGCAAGAGACCCAGTACTTC
TRBJ1-5	TRBV7-2	.	.	CASSVDSLNNQPQHF	TGTGCCAGCAGCGTGGACAGCCTAAACAATCAGCCCCAGCATTTT